These T cell receptor beta chains were read from a single sample in a study of blood T cells in healthy people across ages. TCRdb independently ran MiXCR on the 5' RACE reads; one entry per CDR3 protein. The sample records hundreds of thousands of distinct CDR3 sequences, 58% being singletons. The sample consisted of blood. The origin of the receptors is a man aged 25 to 45 in good health. CDR3s include the opening cysteine and the closing phenylalanine or tryptophan. Each record gives: CDR3 length, J gene, D gene, V gene, clone size, CDR3 DNA, CDR3 protein. The D gene is left open where the match is weak. Only part of the rows carry a size: once, few, many, or a class if the clone is expanded.

length: 12
J: TRBJ1-2
D: .
V: TRBV12-3/TRBV12-4
size: .
DNA: TGTGCCAGCAGTTTCTCACGGTACGGCTACACCTTC
CDR3: CASSFSRYGYTF

length: 14
J: TRBJ2-1
D: TRBD2
V: TRBV5-1
size: few
DNA: TGCGCCAGCAGCTTGCTGGCGGGGGGAACTGAGCAGTTCTTC
CDR3: CASSLLAGGTEQFF

length: 18
J: TRBJ2-3
D: TRBD2
V: TRBV4-2
size: .
DNA: TGTGCCAGCAGCCAAGATATGACAAGCGGGGTCGTCGCAGATACGCAGTATTTT
CDR3: CASSQDMTSGVVADTQYF

length: 14
J: TRBJ1-6
D: .
V: TRBV7-2
size: .
DNA: TGTGCCAGCAGCTTCGGCACGGGTTATTCACCCCTCCACTTT
CDR3: CASSFGTGYSPLHF

length: 16
J: TRBJ2-1
D: TRBD2
V: TRBV5-6
size: .
DNA: TGCGCCAGCAGCCCCCCGACTAGCCCGATCTCCAATGAGCAGTTCTTC
CDR3: CASSPPTSPISNEQFF

length: 12
J: TRBJ1-1
D: .
V: TRBV18
size: few
DNA: TGTGCCAGCTCACCATCCGGGCTTGAAGCTTTCTTT
CDR3: CASSPSGLEAFF

length: 17
J: TRBJ1-4
D: .
V: TRBV2
size: .
DNA: TGTGCCAGCGGGGGACCGACCTTCATTGGGACTAATGAAAAACTGTTTTTT
CDR3: CASGGPTFIGTNEKLFF

length: 16
J: TRBJ2-3
D: .
V: TRBV7-2
size: .
DNA: TGTGCCAGCAGCTTAGTTCCGGGGGTAGGCCCAGATACGCAGTATTTT
CDR3: CASSLVPGVGPDTQYF

length: 13
J: TRBJ2-3
D: .
V: TRBV29-1
size: .
DNA: TGCAGCGTTGATCCCCAAAGCACAGATACGCAGTATTTT
CDR3: CSVDPQSTDTQYF

length: 16
J: TRBJ2-1
D: TRBD2
V: TRBV7-9
size: few
DNA: TGTGCCAGCAGCTCCGTGGCGGGGGGGCCGATGGATGAGCAGTTCTTC
CDR3: CASSSVAGGPMDEQFF

length: 17
J: TRBJ2-1
D: .
V: TRBV12-3/TRBV12-4
size: .
DNA: TGTGCCAGCAGTCGACGCGTCGGGCGGGGTTACTACAATGAGCAGTTCTTC
CDR3: CASSRRVGRGYYNEQFF

length: 16
J: TRBJ2-1
D: .
V: TRBV29-1
size: few
DNA: TGCAGCGTTGAAGATCTTTTGGGGGGCCTGTACAATGAGCAGTTCTTC
CDR3: CSVEDLLGGLYNEQFF

length: 13
J: TRBJ2-5
D: .
V: TRBV12-3/TRBV12-4
size: .
DNA: TGTGCCAGCAGTTTTTATAGGGCGAGAGAGCAGTACTTC
CDR3: CASSFYRAREQYF

length: 15
J: TRBJ2-7
D: .
V: TRBV6-5
size: .
DNA: TGTGCCAGCAGAACGCCGGGACTGAGGTACTACGAGCAGTACTTC
CDR3: CASRTPGLRYYEQYF

length: 15
J: TRBJ2-1
D: TRBD2
V: TRBV5-1
size: few
DNA: TGCGCCAGCAGCTTGCTTGGGACCGGGGGGAATGAGCAGTTCTTC
CDR3: CASSLLGTGGNEQFF

length: 17
J: TRBJ2-1
D: TRBD2
V: TRBV13
size: .
DNA: TGTGCCAGCAGCCTTCGGCTAGCGGGGAGCCCTTACAATGAGCAGTTCTTC
CDR3: CASSLRLAGSPYNEQFF

length: 13
J: TRBJ2-5
D: .
V: TRBV28
size: few
DNA: TGTGCCAGCAGTCCGGGAAGATGGGAGACCCAGTACTTC
CDR3: CASSPGRWETQYF

length: 16
J: TRBJ2-2
D: TRBD1
V: TRBV4-1
size: few
DNA: TGCGCCAGCAGCCAAGCCGACAGGGGGAACACCGGGGAGCTGTTTTTT
CDR3: CASSQADRGNTGELFF

length: 15
J: TRBJ2-1
D: TRBD1
V: TRBV6-2/TRBV6-3
size: few
DNA: TGTGCCAGCAGAGAGGACAGGAGCTCCTACAATGAGCAGTTCTTC
CDR3: CASREDRSSYNEQFF

length: 17
J: TRBJ2-2
D: TRBD1
V: TRBV5-1
size: .
DNA: TGCGCCAGCAGTCTACAATCGACAGGGCAAGGCACCGGGGAGCTGTTTTTT
CDR3: CASSLQSTGQGTGELFF

length: 13
J: TRBJ2-7
D: .
V: TRBV10-2
size: .
DNA: TGCGCCAGCACCCAGGCGGGCTCCTACGAGCAGTACTTC
CDR3: CASTQAGSYEQYF

length: 15
J: TRBJ1-1
D: TRBD1
V: TRBV20-1
size: .
DNA: TGCAGTGCTAGAGATACAGGGGGATATTTCACTGAAGCTTTCTTT
CDR3: CSARDTGGYFTEAFF

length: 12
J: TRBJ1-2
D: .
V: TRBV20-1
size: .
DNA: TGCAGTGCTAGAGAGGGAGTTTCCGGCTACACCTTC
CDR3: CSAREGVSGYTF

length: 15
J: TRBJ2-3
D: TRBD2
V: TRBV20-1
size: .
DNA: TGCAGTGCCTCCGCGGGACTACGAGGAACAGATACGCAGTATTTT
CDR3: CSASAGLRGTDTQYF

length: 15
J: TRBJ2-3
D: .
V: TRBV20-1
size: .
DNA: TGCAGTGCTAGAGTCGCTAGCGCGTCGGGAGATACGCAGTATTTT
CDR3: CSARVASASGDTQYF

length: 14
J: TRBJ2-1
D: .
V: TRBV20-1
size: .
DNA: TGCAGTGCGCAACGGGGGAGCTCCTACAATGAGCAGTTCTTC
CDR3: CSAQRGSSYNEQFF

length: 11
J: TRBJ1-1
D: .
V: TRBV6-1
size: .
DNA: TGTGCCAGCGGTTTTAGGGGCGAAGCTTTCTTT
CDR3: CASGFRGEAFF

length: 15
J: TRBJ1-2
D: .
V: TRBV7-2
size: .
DNA: TGTGCCAGCAGCTTAGTTGGCAGTGGGACCTATGGCTACACCTTC
CDR3: CASSLVGSGTYGYTF

length: 12
J: TRBJ1-1
D: .
V: TRBV2
size: .
DNA: TGTGCCAGCAGCGAACAGGGCACTGAAGCTTTCTTT
CDR3: CASSEQGTEAFF

length: 13
J: TRBJ2-7
D: .
V: TRBV10-1
size: .
DNA: TGCGCCAGCAGTGACCCCGGGACGAGCGAGCAGTACTTC
CDR3: CASSDPGTSEQYF

length: 15
J: TRBJ2-3
D: .
V: TRBV4-3
size: few
DNA: TGCGCCAGCAGCCAAAACGGATGGTACACAGATACGCAGTATTTT
CDR3: CASSQNGWYTDTQYF

length: 12
J: TRBJ1-1
D: TRBD1
V: TRBV28
size: .
DNA: TGTGCCAGCAGCCACGACAGGGCTGAAGCTTTCTTT
CDR3: CASSHDRAEAFF

length: 11
J: TRBJ2-1
D: .
V: TRBV2
size: .
DNA: TGTGCCAGCAGTGAAGCGGATGAGCAGTTCTTC
CDR3: CASSEADEQFF

length: 12
J: TRBJ2-5
D: TRBD1
V: TRBV29-1
size: .
DNA: TGCAGCGTTAAGACAGGGGAAGAGACCCAGTACTTC
CDR3: CSVKTGEETQYF

length: 15
J: TRBJ2-7
D: .
V: TRBV3-1
size: few
DNA: TGTGCCAGCAGCCAAGATAACCTTCCCTCCTACGAGCAGTACTTC
CDR3: CASSQDNLPSYEQYF

length: 16
J: TRBJ2-7
D: .
V: TRBV20-1
size: .
DNA: TGCAGTGCTAGAGATCCCTCGGGGGGCTTCAATTCCGAGCAGTACTTC
CDR3: CSARDPSGGFNSEQYF

length: 21
J: TRBJ2-3
D: .
V: TRBV6-4
size: few
DNA: TGTGCCAGCAGTCCTCGCCGGGGTGGGCGTACAGATGGGGGTCTCACAGATACGCAGTATTTT
CDR3: CASSPRRGGRTDGGLTDTQYF

length: 13
J: TRBJ2-7
D: TRBD2
V: TRBV7-2
size: many
DNA: TGTGCCAGCAGCTTCAGCGGGGGCTACGAGCAGTACTTC
CDR3: CASSFSGGYEQYF

length: 14
J: TRBJ1-1
D: .
V: TRBV7-6
size: .
DNA: TGTGCCAGCAGCTTAAGTCTTCACGACACTGAAGCTTTCTTT
CDR3: CASSLSLHDTEAFF

length: 10
J: TRBJ2-5
D: .
V: TRBV20-1
size: .
DNA: TGCAGTGCTAGTAGCAAGACCCAGTACTTC
CDR3: CSASSKTQYF

length: 14
J: TRBJ1-1
D: TRBD1
V: TRBV5-1
size: .
DNA: TGCGCCAGCAGCGGGACAGGGCCGGAAACTGAAGCTTTCTTT
CDR3: CASSGTGPETEAFF

length: 15
J: TRBJ2-7
D: TRBD2
V: TRBV19
size: .
DNA: TGTGCCACCCAAAAGTCAGCGGGAGGGCAATACGAGCAGTACTTC
CDR3: CATQKSAGGQYEQYF